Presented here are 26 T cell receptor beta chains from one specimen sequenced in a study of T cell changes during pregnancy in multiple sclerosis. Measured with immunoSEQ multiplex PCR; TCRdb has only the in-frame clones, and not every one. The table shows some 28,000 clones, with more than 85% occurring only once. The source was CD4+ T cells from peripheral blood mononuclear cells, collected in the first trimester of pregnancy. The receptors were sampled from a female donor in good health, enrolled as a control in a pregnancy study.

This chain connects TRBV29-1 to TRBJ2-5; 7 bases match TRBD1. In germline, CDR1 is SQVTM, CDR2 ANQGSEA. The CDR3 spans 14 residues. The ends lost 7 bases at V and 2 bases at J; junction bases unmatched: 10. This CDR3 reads CSGYGTALQETQYF. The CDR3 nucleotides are TGCAGCGGCTACGGGACAGCATTACAAGAGACCCAGTACTTC.

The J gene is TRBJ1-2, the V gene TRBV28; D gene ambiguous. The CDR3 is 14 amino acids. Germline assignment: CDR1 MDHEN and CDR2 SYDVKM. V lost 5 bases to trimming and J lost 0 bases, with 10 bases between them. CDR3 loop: CASSRNSANYGYTF. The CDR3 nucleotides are TGTGCCAGCAGTCGAAATTCAGCTAACTATGGCTACACCTTC.

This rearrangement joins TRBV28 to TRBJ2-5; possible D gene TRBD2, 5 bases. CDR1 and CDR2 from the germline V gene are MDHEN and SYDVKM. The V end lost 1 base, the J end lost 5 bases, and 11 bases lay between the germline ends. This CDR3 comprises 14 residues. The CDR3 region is CASSLLQPGETQYF. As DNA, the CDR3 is TGTGCCAGCAGTTTATTACAACCGGGGGAGACCCAGTACTTC.

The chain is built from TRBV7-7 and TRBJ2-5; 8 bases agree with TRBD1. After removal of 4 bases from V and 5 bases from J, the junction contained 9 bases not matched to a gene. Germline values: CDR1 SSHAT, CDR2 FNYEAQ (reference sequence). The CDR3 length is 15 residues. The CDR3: CASSSSQGEYETQYF. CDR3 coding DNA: TGTGCCAGCAGCTCCTCACAGGGGGAGTATGAGACCCAGTACTTC.

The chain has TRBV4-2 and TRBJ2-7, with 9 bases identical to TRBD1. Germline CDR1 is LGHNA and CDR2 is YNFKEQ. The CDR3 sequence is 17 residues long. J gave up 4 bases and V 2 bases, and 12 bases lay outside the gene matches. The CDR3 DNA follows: TGTGCCAGCAGCCAAACTCAAGGACAGGGGAATTCGTACGAGCAGTACTTC. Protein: CASSQTQGQGNSYEQYF.

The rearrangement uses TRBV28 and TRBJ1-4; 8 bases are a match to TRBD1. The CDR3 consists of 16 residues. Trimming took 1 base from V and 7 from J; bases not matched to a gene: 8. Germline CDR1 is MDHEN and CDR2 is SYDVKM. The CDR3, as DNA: TGTGCCAGCAGTTTATACGGACAGGGCGCGAGTGAAAAACTGTTTTTT. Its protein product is CASSLYGQGASEKLFF.

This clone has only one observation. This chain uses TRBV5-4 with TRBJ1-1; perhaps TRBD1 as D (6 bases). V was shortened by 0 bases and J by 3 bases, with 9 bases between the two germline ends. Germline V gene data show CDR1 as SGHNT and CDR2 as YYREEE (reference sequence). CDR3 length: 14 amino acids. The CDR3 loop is CASSLGTDDTEAFF. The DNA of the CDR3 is TGTGCCAGCAGCTTGGGGACAGACGACACTGAAGCTTTCTTT.

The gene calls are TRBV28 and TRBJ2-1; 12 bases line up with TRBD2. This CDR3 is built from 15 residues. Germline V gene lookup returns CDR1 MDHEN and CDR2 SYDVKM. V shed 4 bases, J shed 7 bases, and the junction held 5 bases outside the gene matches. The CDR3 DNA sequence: TGTGCCAGCAGTTCTAGACTAGCGGGGGTTAATGAGCAGTTCTTC. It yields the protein CASSSRLAGVNEQFF. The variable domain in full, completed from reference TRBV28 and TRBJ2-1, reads DVKVTQSSRYLVKRTGEKVFLECVQDMDHENMFWYRQDPGLGLRLIYFSYDVKMKEKGDIPEGYSVSREKKERFSLILESASTNQTSMYLCASSSRLAGVNEQFFGPGTRLTVL.

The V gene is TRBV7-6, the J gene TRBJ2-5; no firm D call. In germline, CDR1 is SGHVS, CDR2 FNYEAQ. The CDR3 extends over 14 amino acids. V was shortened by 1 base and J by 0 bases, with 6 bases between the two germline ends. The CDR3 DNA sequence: TGTGCCAGCAGCTTAGGGCCAGACCAAGAGACCCAGTACTTC. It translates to CASSLGPDQETQYF.

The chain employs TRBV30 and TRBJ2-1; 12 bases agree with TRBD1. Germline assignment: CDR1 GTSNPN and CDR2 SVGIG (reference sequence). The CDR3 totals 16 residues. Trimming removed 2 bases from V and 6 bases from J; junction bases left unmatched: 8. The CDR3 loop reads CAWSRIGGQGANEQFF. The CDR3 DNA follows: TGTGCCTGGAGTAGAATAGGGGGACAGGGGGCCAATGAGCAGTTCTTC.

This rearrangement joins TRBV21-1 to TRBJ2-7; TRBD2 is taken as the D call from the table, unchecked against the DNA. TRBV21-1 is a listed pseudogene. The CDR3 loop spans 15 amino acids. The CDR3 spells CASSNSTSGLPEQYF. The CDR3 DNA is TGTGCCAGCAGCAATTCAACTAGCGGATTACCCGAGCAGTACTTC.

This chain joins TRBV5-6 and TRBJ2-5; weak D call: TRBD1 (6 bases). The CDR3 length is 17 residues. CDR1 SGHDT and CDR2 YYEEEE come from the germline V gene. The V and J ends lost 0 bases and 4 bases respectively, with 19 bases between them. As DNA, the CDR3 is TGTGCCAGCAGCTTGGCCCTACAGGGCAACTTGGGAGAGACCCAGTACTTC. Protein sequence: CASSLALQGNLGETQYF. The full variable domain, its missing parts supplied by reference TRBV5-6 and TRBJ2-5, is DAGVTQSPTHLIKTRGQQVTLRCSPKSGHDTVSWYQQALGQGPQFIFQYYEEEERQRGNFPDRFSGHQFPNYSSELNVNALLLGDSALYLCASSLALQGNLGETQYFGPGTRLLVL.

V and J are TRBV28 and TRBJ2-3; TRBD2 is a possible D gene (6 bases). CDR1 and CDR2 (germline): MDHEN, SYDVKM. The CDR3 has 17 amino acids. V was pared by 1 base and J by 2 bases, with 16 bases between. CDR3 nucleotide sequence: TGTGCCAGCAGTTTATTCGATAGCGGTTCCCTCACAGATACGCAGTATTTT. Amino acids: CASSLFDSGSLTDTQYF.

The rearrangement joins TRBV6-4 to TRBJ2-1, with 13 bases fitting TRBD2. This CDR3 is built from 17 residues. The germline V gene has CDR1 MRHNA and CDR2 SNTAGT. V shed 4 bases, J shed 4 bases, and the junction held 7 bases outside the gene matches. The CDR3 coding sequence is TGTGCCAGCAGTGCCACCGGGACTAGCGGGATATACAATGAGCAGTTCTTC. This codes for CASSATGTSGIYNEQFF.

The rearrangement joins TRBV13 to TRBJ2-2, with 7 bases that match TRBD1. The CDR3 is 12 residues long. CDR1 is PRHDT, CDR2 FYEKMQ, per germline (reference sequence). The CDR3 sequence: CARRGRTGELFF. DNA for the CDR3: TGTGCGAGAAGGGGGCGTACCGGGGAGCTGTTTTTT.

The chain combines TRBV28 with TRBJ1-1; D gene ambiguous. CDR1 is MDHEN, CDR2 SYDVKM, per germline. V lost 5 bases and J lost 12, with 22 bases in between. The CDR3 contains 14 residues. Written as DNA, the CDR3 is TGTGCCAGCAGTATCCCCACCGGAAGAGGTACAACTTTCTTT. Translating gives CASSIPTGRGTTFF.

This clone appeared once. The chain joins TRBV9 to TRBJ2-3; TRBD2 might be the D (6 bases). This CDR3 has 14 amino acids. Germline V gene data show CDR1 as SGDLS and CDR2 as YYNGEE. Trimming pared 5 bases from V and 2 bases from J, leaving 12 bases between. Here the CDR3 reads CASSPGGFTDTQYF. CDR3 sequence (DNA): TGTGCCAGCAGTCCCGGGGGATTCACAGATACGCAGTATTTT.

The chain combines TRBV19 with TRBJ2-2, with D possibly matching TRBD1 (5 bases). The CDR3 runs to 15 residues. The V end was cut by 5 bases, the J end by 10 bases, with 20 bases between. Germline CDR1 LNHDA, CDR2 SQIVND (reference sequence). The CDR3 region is CASSARTPPAVELFF. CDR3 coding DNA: TGTGCCAGTAGTGCTCGGACACCACCGGCCGTGGAGCTGTTTTTT. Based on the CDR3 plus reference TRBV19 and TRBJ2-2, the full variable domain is DGGITQSPKYLFRKEGQNVTLSCEQNLNHDAMYWYRQDPGQGLRLIYYSQIVNDFQKGDIAEGYSVSREKKESFPLTVTSAQKNPTAFYLCASSARTPPAVELFFGEGSRLTVL.

CDR3 sequence reads: CASRQGNGANVLTF. The DNA for the CDR3 is TGTGCCAGCAGACAGGGTAATGGGGCCAACGTCCTGACTTTC. The chain is built from TRBV7-9 and TRBJ2-6; perhaps TRBD1 as D (6 bases). This CDR3 is 14 amino acids long. The germline gives CDR1 SEHNR, CDR2 FQNEAQ (reference sequence). The germline V and J ends were trimmed by 6 bases and 3 bases, with 9 bases remaining between them.

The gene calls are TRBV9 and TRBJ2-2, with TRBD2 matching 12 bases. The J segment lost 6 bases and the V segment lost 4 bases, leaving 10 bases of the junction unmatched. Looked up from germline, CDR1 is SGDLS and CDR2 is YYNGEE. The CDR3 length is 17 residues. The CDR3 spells CASSSRSSGRGAGELFF. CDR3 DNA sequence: TGTGCCAGCAGCTCCCGCTCTAGCGGGAGGGGGGCCGGGGAGCTGTTTTTT. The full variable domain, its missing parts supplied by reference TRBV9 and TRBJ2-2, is DSGVTQTPKHLITATGQRVTLRCSPRSGDLSVYWYQQSLDQGLQFLIQYYNGEERAKGNILERFSAQQFPDLHSELNLSSLELGDSALYFCASSSRSSGRGAGELFFGEGSRLTVL.

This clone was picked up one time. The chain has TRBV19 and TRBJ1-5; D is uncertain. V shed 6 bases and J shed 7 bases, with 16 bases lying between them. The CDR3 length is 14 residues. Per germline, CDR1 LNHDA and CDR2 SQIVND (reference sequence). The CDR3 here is CASRNLPAGQPQHF. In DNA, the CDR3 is TGTGCCAGTAGAAACCTCCCCGCGGGGCAGCCCCAGCATTTT.

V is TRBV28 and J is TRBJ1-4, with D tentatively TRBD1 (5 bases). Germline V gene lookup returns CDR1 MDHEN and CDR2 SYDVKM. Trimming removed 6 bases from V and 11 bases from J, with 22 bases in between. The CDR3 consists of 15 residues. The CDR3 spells CASSLPLRSGRKLFF. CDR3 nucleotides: TGTGCCAGCAGCCTCCCCCTTAGATCAGGGAGGAAACTGTTTTTT.

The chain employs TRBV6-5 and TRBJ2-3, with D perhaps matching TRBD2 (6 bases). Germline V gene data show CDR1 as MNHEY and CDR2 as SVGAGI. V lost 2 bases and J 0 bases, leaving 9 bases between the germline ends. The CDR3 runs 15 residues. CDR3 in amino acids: CASSYRGSSTDTQYF. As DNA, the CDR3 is TGTGCCAGCAGTTACCGGGGGTCTAGCACAGATACGCAGTATTTT.

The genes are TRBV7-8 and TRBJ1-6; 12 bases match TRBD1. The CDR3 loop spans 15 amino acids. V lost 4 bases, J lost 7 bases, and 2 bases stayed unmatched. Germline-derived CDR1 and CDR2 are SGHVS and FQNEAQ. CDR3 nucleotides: TGTGCCAGCAGCTGGGGACAGGGGGCGAATTCACCCCTCCACTTT. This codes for CASSWGQGANSPLHF. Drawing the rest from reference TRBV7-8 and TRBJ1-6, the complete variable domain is GAGVSQSPRYKVAKRGQDVALRCDPISGHVSLFWYQQALGQGPEFLTYFQNEAQLDKSGLPSDRFFAERPEGSVSTLKIQRTQQEDSAVYLCASSWGQGANSPLHFGNGTRLTVT.

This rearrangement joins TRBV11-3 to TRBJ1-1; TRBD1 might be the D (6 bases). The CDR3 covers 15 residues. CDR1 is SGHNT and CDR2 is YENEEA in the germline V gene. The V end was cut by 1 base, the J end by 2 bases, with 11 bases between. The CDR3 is CASSLGAGANTEAFF. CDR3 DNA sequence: TGTGCCAGCAGCTTAGGAGCAGGGGCAAACACTGAAGCTTTCTTT.

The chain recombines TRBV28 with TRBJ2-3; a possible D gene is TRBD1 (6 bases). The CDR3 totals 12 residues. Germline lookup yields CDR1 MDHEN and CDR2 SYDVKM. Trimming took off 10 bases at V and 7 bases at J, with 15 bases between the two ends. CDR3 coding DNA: TGTGCCATCAAAACAGGGTTTCATACGCAGTATTTT. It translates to CAIKTGFHTQYF. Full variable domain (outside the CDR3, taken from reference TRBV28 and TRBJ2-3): DVKVTQSSRYLVKRTGEKVFLECVQDMDHENMFWYRQDPGLGLRLIYFSYDVKMKEKGDIPEGYSVSREKKERFSLILESASTNQTSMYLCAIKTGFHTQYFGPGTRLTVL.